A single sample is the source of the 20 T cell receptor beta chains below, sequenced in a study of T cells in Graves' hyperthyroidism and ophthalmopathy. TCR beta CDR3 region amplification was performed from RNA transcripts. First-round RT-PCR with HTBI primers amplified the TCR CDR3 region. Each CDR3 protein is one row after TCRdb ran MiXCR on the multiplex PCR reads. The table has around 380,000 distinct CDR3 sequences, roughly 13% seen once. The specimen was blood. Receptors originate from a young man with Graves' hyperthyroidism that later progressed to Graves' ophthalmopathy.

This clonotype was seen only a few times. The V and J genes are TRBV10-3 and TRBJ2-7; D possibly uses TRBD1 or TRBD2 (7 bases each). V shed 6 bases and J shed 6 bases, with 21 bases lying between them. Germline CDR1 is ENHRY and CDR2 is SYGVKD. There are 15 residues in the CDR3. The CDR3 coding sequence is TGTGCCATCAGCCAACTTGACAGGGAGCGGGGCGAGCAGTACTTC. Translated: CAISQLDRERGEQYF.

This clonotype came up a few times. The CDR3: CASSSGLAGGTGELFF. The CDR3 DNA reads as TGTGCCAGCAGCTCAGGACTAGCGGGGGGCACCGGGGAGCTGTTTTTT. V and J are TRBV6-2 or TRBV6-3 and TRBJ2-2; TRBD2 matches at 14 bases. This CDR3 is built from 16 residues. Germline V gives CDR1 MNHEY, CDR2 SVGEGT. V trimming: 6 bases; J trimming: 4 bases; junction bases outside the gene matches: 4.

This clonotype was counted at least ten times. The V gene is TRBV5-1, the J gene TRBJ1-2; D is ambiguous. Germline loops: CDR1 SGHRS, CDR2 YFSETQ. The CDR3 totals 11 residues. Trimming shortened V by 3 bases and J by 7 bases, and 7 bases separated the two germline ends. CDR3: CASSSGLGYTF. CDR3 nucleotide sequence: TGCGCCAGCAGCTCAGGACTTGGCTACACCTTC.

There are many counts of this clonotype. The chain employs TRBV18 and TRBJ1-2, with 10 bases fitting TRBD1. Germline CDR1 KGHSH, CDR2 LQKENI. With V trimmed by 8 bases and J by 1 base, 4 bases remained unmatched. There are 14 residues in the CDR3. CDR3 sequence (DNA): TGTGCCAGCACGGGACAGGGGCGTAACTATGGCTACACCTTC. It codes for CASTGQGRNYGYTF.

This clonotype was detected ten times or more. The chain employs TRBV6-1 and TRBJ1-1; a weak D match, TRBD1 (6 bases). Germline V CDR1 and CDR2: MNHNS, SASEGT. V was shortened by 2 bases and J by 1 base, with 11 bases between the two germline ends. This CDR3 spans 15 amino acids. The CDR3 DNA is TGTGCCAGCAGTGAAAAAGGGACACCGAACACTGAAGCTTTCTTT. This gives the protein CASSEKGTPNTEAFF.

This CDR3 reads CASSFEGTAVRNTIYF. DNA of the CDR3: TGTGCCAGCAGCTTCGAGGGGACAGCGGTTAGAAACACCATATATTTT. This chain joins TRBV11-3 and TRBJ1-3; 7 nucleotides align to TRBD1. Looked up from germline, CDR1 is SGHNT and CDR2 is YENEEA. V was pared by 3 bases and J by 5 bases, with 10 bases of the junction left unmatched. This CDR3 region has 16 residues.

This clonotype occurred many times. The chain carries TRBV12-3 or TRBV12-4 and TRBJ1-1; unclear D gene. The ends were cut back, 5 bases at V and 3 bases at J, with 7 bases in the middle. The CDR3 runs 12 residues. CDR3: CASSPQHTEAFF. The DNA of the CDR3 is TGTGCCAGCAGTCCGCAGCACACTGAAGCTTTCTTT.

The J gene is TRBJ1-2, the V gene TRBV12-3 or TRBV12-4, with 7 nucleotides matching TRBD1. V lost 6 bases, J lost 7 bases, and 8 bases stayed unmatched. CDR3 length: 13 amino acids. CDR3 DNA sequence: TGTGCCAGCAGCCAAGACAGGGTTGGTGGCTACACCTTC. Translating it yields CASSQDRVGGYTF.

Ten or more counts support this clonotype. The chain recombines TRBV27 with TRBJ2-1; TRBD2 agrees at 8 bases. The CDR3 spans 16 residues. V lost 5 bases, J lost 4 bases, and 10 bases stayed unmatched. From germline, CDR1 is MNHEY and CDR2 SMNVEV (reference sequence). The DNA of the CDR3 is TGTGCCAGCAGTCCCCAGGCTAGCGGGTATTACAATGAGCAGTTCTTC. This gives the protein CASSPQASGYYNEQFF.

This sequence joins TRBV4-1 and TRBJ1-2, with TRBD1 as a possible D gene (5 bases). The germline V gene has CDR1 MGHRA and CDR2 YSYEKL. The V and J ends lost 1 base and 6 bases respectively, with 18 bases between them. This CDR3 is built from 16 residues. CDR3 amino acids: CASSQVEGRVANGYTF. CDR3 in DNA: TGCGCCAGCAGCCAAGTGGAGGGCAGGGTGGCCAATGGCTACACCTTC.

This clonotype came up many times. The chain has TRBV28 and TRBJ2-7, with 10 bases aligning to TRBD1. CDR1 and CDR2 (germline): MDHEN, SYDVKM. V trimming: 6 bases; J trimming: 4 bases; junction bases outside the gene matches: 18. CDR3 length: 18 amino acids. CDR3 DNA: TGTGCCAGCAGCCAACCAGCGGGGACAGGGGAATCCTTTTACGAGCAGTACTTC. Translated, it gives CASSQPAGTGESFYEQYF.

J is TRBJ2-1 and V is TRBV10-3; 14 bases are shared with TRBD2. This CDR3 region has 16 residues. Trimming took 5 bases from V and 6 from J; bases not matched to a gene: 6. The germline V gene has CDR1 ENHRY and CDR2 SYGVKD. This CDR3 is CAISTGTSGGRNEQFF. CDR3 in DNA: TGTGCCATCAGTACCGGGACTAGCGGGGGCCGCAATGAGCAGTTCTTC.

As for this clonotype: Given a much more abundant clone one base away, this may be a read error. This chain connects TRBV2 to TRBJ1-5, with 7 bases lining up with TRBD1. The germline V gene encodes CDR1 SNHLY and CDR2 FYNNEI. The CDR3 runs 17 residues. CDR3 bases: TGTGCCAGCAGTCTTACACAGGGGATCGATAGCAATCAGCTCCAGCATTTT. Translated, it gives CASSLTQGIDSNQLQHF. Full variable domain (missing parts from reference TRBV2 and TRBJ1-5): EPEVTQTPSHQVTQMGQEVILRCVPISNHLYFYWYRQILGQKVEFLVSFYNNEISEKSEIFDDQFSVERPDGSNFTLKIRSTKLEDSAMYFCASSLTQGIDSNQLQHFGDGTRLSIL.

The table lists this clonotype with a few counts. V is TRBV6-1 and J is TRBJ1-5; 8 nucleotides match TRBD1. Germline values: CDR1 MNHNS, CDR2 SASEGT. Germline trimming cut 6 bases from V and 6 bases from J; bases unmatched to any gene: 4. The CDR3 length is 13 residues. The CDR3 sequence is CASRTGVSQPQHF. In nucleotides, the CDR3 is TGTGCCAGCAGGACAGGGGTTAGTCAGCCCCAGCATTTT.

This clonotype has at least ten counts. The chain links TRBV5-1 to TRBJ1-5; D is possibly TRBD1 (5 bases). Trimming took off 4 bases at V and 4 bases at J, with 12 bases between the two ends. Germline loops: CDR1 SGHRS, CDR2 YFSETQ. The CDR3 covers 14 residues. DNA for the CDR3: TGCGCCAGCAGCAGATCGGGACCAAATCAGCCCCAGCATTTT. It yields the protein CASSRSGPNQPQHF. The full variable domain, with the rest looked up from reference TRBV5-1 and TRBJ1-5, is KAGVTQTPRYLIKTRGQQVTLSCSPISGHRSVSWYQQTPGQGLQFLFEYFSETQRNKGNFPGRFSGRQFSNSRSEMNVSTLELGDSALYLCASSRSGPNQPQHFGDGTRLSIL.

This clonotype came up many times. The chain joins TRBV6-1 to TRBJ2-7; either TRBD1 or TRBD2 may supply D (5 bases each). Trimming pared 5 bases from V and 5 bases from J, leaving 16 bases between. CDR3 length equals 14 residues. Germline lookup yields CDR1 MNHNS and CDR2 SASEGT. CDR3 residues: CASSSSGTLHEQYF. Written as DNA, the CDR3 is TGTGCCAGCAGTTCCTCCGGGACCCTACACGAGCAGTACTTC.

This clonotype appeared a few times. This sequence joins TRBV27 and TRBJ1-4; D not certain. V was shortened by 7 bases and J by 5 bases, with 17 bases between the two germline ends. CDR3 length: 15 residues. Germline-derived CDR1 and CDR2 are MNHEY and SMNVEV (reference sequence). CDR3 loop: CASTPSPERNEKLFF. In nucleotides, the CDR3 is TGTGCCAGCACCCCCTCCCCGGAGAGAAATGAAAAACTGTTTTTT.

This clonotype has ten or more counts. The chain recombines TRBV12-3 or TRBV12-4 with TRBJ1-1, with D perhaps matching TRBD1 (5 bases). CDR3 length: 15 amino acids. Trimming shortened V by 6 bases and J by 6 bases, and 20 bases separated the two germline ends. The CDR3 coding sequence is TGTGCCAGCAGGACCCGGGACCTACTTAAGGCTGAAGCTTTCTTT. Translated, it gives CASRTRDLLKAEAFF.

The genes are TRBV11-3 and TRBJ2-2; no definite D call. Trimming took off 3 bases at V and 3 bases at J, with 17 bases between the two ends. Germline lookup yields CDR1 SGHNT and CDR2 YENEEA. The CDR3 is 17 amino acids. The CDR3 nucleotides are TGTGCCAGCAGCTTCTTGGTCGGGCACCGGCACACCGGGGAGCTGTTTTTT. This translates into CASSFLVGHRHTGELFF.

The table lists this clonotype with many counts. In DNA, the CDR3 is TGTGCCAGCAACCCGGGGACGTGGGATACGCAGTATTTT. Its protein is CASNPGTWDTQYF. The chain couples TRBV28 to TRBJ2-3; TRBD1 or TRBD2 may be the D gene (5 bases each). Per the germline V gene, CDR1 is MDHEN and CDR2 is SYDVKM. Trimming left V 7 bases short and J 6 bases short, with 14 bases between. This CDR3 spans 13 amino acids.